This T cell receptor (beta chain) emerged from a study of cytotoxic CD8 clonotypes in ibrutinib-treated CLL. Study background: Outcomes included roughly 24 partial and 2 complete responses; after median about 5.5 years, roughly 15 stayed remitted and approximately 12 progressed.

This clone was counted between two and nine times. Profiled with immunoSEQ multiplex PCR; TCRdb holds only in-frame clones, not every one. The sample comprises about 160,000 clones, approximately 80% of which are singletons, and over 2% rests with the top ten. The V gene's germline CDR1 is SQVTM and CDR2 ANQGSEA. Trimming took 6 bases from V and 9 from J, leaving 11 bases between them. The CDR3 extends over 10 amino acids. The sample was PBMCs, taken after 12 months of ibrutinib treatment. The V gene is TRBV29-1, the J gene TRBJ1-1, with D tentatively TRBD1 (5 bases). This TCR derives from a human donor with chronic lymphocytic leukemia. This CDR3 reads CSVHDRKAFF. The DNA of the CDR3 is TGCAGCGTCCATGACAGAAAAGCTTTCTTT.